Sequencing of this T cell receptor beta chain was carried out in a study of vaccination effects on CD4 cells after COVID-19. Study at large: Sampling occurred a median 72 days post second dose, range 14 to 241.

Antigen-specific CD4+ T cells expanded by the ViraFEST assay with viral peptide pools were then sequenced. Upon completion of 10 to 11 days in culture, CD4+ T cells were isolated. Either the mRNA-1273 or the BNT162b2 vaccine was given to participants as two doses. A few million PBMC per well received approximately 11 IU/ml IL-2 and roughly 9.2 ug/ml peptides in culture. The table came from immunoSEQ multiplex PCR; TCRdb's copy has only in-frame clones and leaves some out. The sample contains more than 35,000 clones, almost 85% of which appear only once. As to this clone: The target antigen is unknown.

Study-level results: The vaccine-induced clones of healthy vaccinees included only 1 of 255 that cross-reacted with common cold coronaviruses.

Source: CD4+ T cells from PBMCs cultured with HCoV-NL63 spike peptides, taken after COVID-19 vaccination. This sequence was found in a human donor who received a COVID-19 vaccine. Some clones in this sample may be carry-over from other donors' samples.

CDR3 DNA sequence: TGTGCCAGCAAGAGGGGGGGGCAGTCCTCCTACAATGAGCAGTTCTTC. It codes for CASKRGGQSSYNEQFF. The chain uses TRBV2 and TRBJ2-1, with TRBD2 as a possible D gene (7 bases). The ends were cut back, 7 bases at V and 0 bases at J, with 16 bases in the middle. Germline V gene lookup returns CDR1 SNHLY and CDR2 FYNNEI. The CDR3 has 16 residues.